The 30 T cell receptor beta chains in this list originate from one sample, sequenced in a study of blood T cell repertoires in COVID-19. Assay: immunoSEQ multiplex PCR; the TCRdb copy retains only in-frame clones and omits some. The table includes 190,000 or so clones, just under 85% detected once. Sequencing input: peripheral blood. These receptors all stem from a human donor with acute or convalescent COVID-19. The donor label of this sample is uncertain.

The chain is built from TRBV7-2 and TRBJ1-3; D ambiguous. This CDR3 is built from 15 residues. V was cut by 5 bases and J by 2 bases, with 13 bases left in between. CDR1 SGHTA and CDR2 FQGNSA come from the germline V gene. This CDR3 reads CASSPPAGPGNTIYF. The CDR3 DNA sequence: TGTGCCAGCAGCCCTCCCGCGGGTCCTGGAAACACCATATATTTT.

The chain employs TRBV27 and TRBJ2-3, with 15 nucleotides matching TRBD2. The CDR3 covers 17 residues. The ends lost 10 bases at V and 6 bases at J; junction bases unmatched: 14. Germline CDR1 and CDR2: MNHEY and SMNVEV (reference sequence). CDR3 protein: CATHRGLAGGTMDTQYF. The CDR3, as DNA: TGTGCCACCCACCGGGGACTAGCGGGAGGTACGATGGATACGCAGTATTTT.

This clone was observed once. The chain couples TRBV1 to TRBJ2-1; the tabulated D call, TRBD2, remains unverified against the DNA. TRBV1 is reported as a pseudogene. The length of the CDR3 is 16 residues. CDR3 sequence: CTSSQDWTSCSSEQFF. Here the CDR3 DNA reads TGCACCAGCAGCCAAGATTGGACTAGCTGTTCAAGTGAGCAGTTCTTC.

This chain connects TRBV9 to TRBJ1-1; D perhaps matches TRBD1 (6 bases). Germline-derived CDR1 and CDR2 are SGDLS and YYNGEE. CDR3 length: 13 amino acids. Between the trimmed V and J ends, which lost 3 bases and 1 base, there was a span of 7 bases. The CDR3 DNA is TGTGCCAGCAGCGAGGGACAGAACACTGAAGCTTTCTTT. Translation gives CASSEGQNTEAFF.

This clone appeared a single time. The chain is built from TRBV29-1 and TRBJ2-5, with TRBD1 identical over 9 bases. This CDR3 contains 13 residues. Germline assignment: CDR1 SQVTM and CDR2 ANQGSEA. Germline trimming cut 5 bases from V and 4 bases from J; bases unmatched to any gene: 5. CDR3 in DNA: TGCAGCGTTTACGGGACAGGGAGAGAGACCCAGTACTTC. It specifies CSVYGTGRETQYF.

The chain couples TRBV7-3 to TRBJ2-2, with 8 positions matching TRBD2. The CDR3 is 14 amino acids. The V and J ends lost 5 bases and 6 bases, in that order; junction bases with no gene match: 5. Germline values: CDR1 SGHTA, CDR2 FQGTGA. The CDR3 reads CASSVGLASGELFF. CDR3 nucleotides: TGTGCCAGCAGCGTCGGACTAGCTTCCGGGGAGCTGTTTTTT.

The chain is built from TRBV27 and TRBJ1-3; tentatively, D is TRBD1 (5 bases). The CDR3 extends over 16 amino acids. Germline lookup yields CDR1 MNHEY and CDR2 SMNVEV (reference sequence). Trimming removed 4 bases at V and 0 bases at J, with 13 bases between. In DNA form, the CDR3 reads TGTGCCAGCAGTTCCCGGGACTCATACTCTGGAAACACCATATATTTT. It is translated as CASSSRDSYSGNTIYF.

The chain recombines TRBV7-3 with TRBJ1-1; tentatively, D is TRBD1 (5 bases). The CDR3 runs 13 residues. Germline V gene lookup returns CDR1 SGHTA and CDR2 FQGTGA. Trimming took off 5 bases at V and 4 bases at J, with 11 bases between the two ends. CDR3 in DNA: TGTGCCAGCAGCCCGGACATGACCACTGAAGCTTTCTTT. Its translation is CASSPDMTTEAFF. Drawing the rest from reference TRBV7-3 and TRBJ1-1, the complete variable domain is GAGVSQTPSNKVTEKGKYVELRCDPISGHTALYWYRQSLGQGPEFLIYFQGTGAADDSGLPNDRFFAVRPEGSVSTLKIQRTERGDSAVYLCASSPDMTTEAFFGQGTRLTVV.

The CDR3 here is CASSQSGVEQPQHF. In DNA form, the CDR3 reads TGTGCCAGCTCACAGTCCGGGGTGGAACAGCCCCAGCATTTT. The V gene is TRBV18, the J gene TRBJ1-5; no clear D. CDR1 is KGHSH, CDR2 LQKENI, per germline. This CDR3 is 14 amino acids long. Trimming took 4 bases from V and 7 from J, leaving 14 bases between them. The complete variable domain, with remaining parts taken from reference TRBV18 and TRBJ1-5, reads NAGVMQNPRHLVRRRGQEARLRCSPMKGHSHVYWYRQLPEEGLKFMVYLQKENIIDESGMPKERFSAEFPKEGPSILRIQQVVRGDSAAYFCASSQSGVEQPQHFGDGTRLSIL.

V and J are TRBV3-1 (or the pseudogene TRBV3-2) and TRBJ1-3; D is ambiguous. CDR1 is LGHDT and CDR2 is YNNKEL in the germline V gene (reference sequence). Trimming cost V 4 bases and J 3 bases, with 13 bases left between them. This CDR3 region has 15 residues. CDR3 in amino acids: CASSPRGGGGNTIYF. The CDR3 bases are TGTGCCAGCAGCCCCCGGGGAGGCGGTGGAAACACCATATATTTT.

The chain couples TRBV7-8 to TRBJ2-3; D is possibly TRBD1 (6 bases). Trimming stripped 2 bases from V and 2 bases from J, with 14 bases between. The CDR3 sequence is 16 residues long. Germline values: CDR1 SGHVS, CDR2 FQNEAQ. CDR3 DNA: TGTGCCAGCAGCTTAAGGGCAGGGACAAACACAGATACGCAGTATTTT. The encoded protein is CASSLRAGTNTDTQYF.

The chain couples TRBV7-2 to TRBJ2-3, with 9 nucleotides matching TRBD2. Unmatched junction bases numbered 6, after V lost 0 bases and J lost 2 bases. This CDR3 is 17 amino acids long. CDR1 is SGHTA, CDR2 FQGNSA, per germline. The CDR3: CASSLAGTSHLTDTQYF. In DNA, the CDR3 is TGTGCCAGCAGCTTAGCTGGGACTAGCCATCTCACAGATACGCAGTATTTT.

This clone was observed at least ten times. V is TRBV4-3 and J is TRBJ2-7, with TRBD2 matching 10 bases. CDR3 length equals 14 residues. The V gene end was trimmed by 4 bases and the J gene end by 0 bases; junction bases not matched to a gene: 0. The V gene's germline CDR1 is LGHNA and CDR2 YSLEER. The DNA for the CDR3 is TGCGCCAGCAGCCGGACTAGCGGCTCCTACGAGCAGTACTTC. Encoded protein: CASSRTSGSYEQYF.

The chain links TRBV6-2 or TRBV6-3 to TRBJ2-3, with D uncertain. V was shortened by 0 bases and J by 3 bases, with 13 bases between the two germline ends. In germline, CDR1 is MNHEY, CDR2 SVGEGT. The CDR3 is 16 residues long. The CDR3 DNA sequence: TGTGCCAGCAGTTACTCGATACAGATCCGTACAGATACGCAGTATTTT. Residues: CASSYSIQIRTDTQYF.

As DNA, the CDR3 is TGTGCCAGCTCACTTCCGGGACAGGGCTTGAACACTGAAGCTTTCTTT. Protein sequence: CASSLPGQGLNTEAFF. This chain joins TRBV18 and TRBJ1-1; 9 nucleotides align to TRBD1. The CDR3 totals 16 residues. J gave up 0 bases and V 4 bases, and 6 bases lay outside the gene matches. The V gene's germline CDR1 is KGHSH and CDR2 LQKENI.

There are a few counts of this clone. The rearrangement uses TRBV6-5 and TRBJ1-1; TRBD1 agrees at 7 bases. The CDR3 has 13 residues. Per germline, CDR1 MNHEY and CDR2 SVGAGI. V shed 6 bases and J 0 bases; nucleotides not matched to a gene: 1. The CDR3 protein is CASRGQLNTEAFF. The CDR3 DNA reads TGTGCCAGCAGGGGACAGTTGAACACTGAAGCTTTCTTT.

The chain employs TRBV5-4 and TRBJ2-5; D may be TRBD1 (8 bases). Trimming cost V 3 bases and J 3 bases, with 18 bases left between them. The CDR3 sequence is 16 residues long. In germline, CDR1 is SGHNT, CDR2 YYREEE (reference sequence). CDR3 bases: TGTGCCAGCAGCTATGGACAGGGAGCGGGGAAAGAGACCCAGTACTTC. Translation gives CASSYGQGAGKETQYF. Full variable domain (remainder filled in from reference TRBV5-4 and TRBJ2-5): ETGVTQSPTHLIKTRGQQVTLRCSSQSGHNTVSWYQQALGQGPQFIFQYYREEENGRGNFPPRFSGLQFPNYSSELNVNALELDDSALYLCASSYGQGAGKETQYFGPGTRLLVL.

The V call is TRBV11-2, the J call TRBJ2-1, with a weak D call TRBD2 (5 bases). CDR3 length: 12 residues. V lost 5 bases, J lost 7 bases, and 9 bases lay in between. Germline lookup yields CDR1 SGHAT and CDR2 FQNNGV. This CDR3 reads CASSPRTNEQFF. CDR3 nucleotides: TGTGCCAGCAGCCCCCGGACTAATGAGCAGTTCTTC.

The chain employs TRBV30 and TRBJ2-3; 8 bases are a match to TRBD1. The V gene end was trimmed by 1 base and the J gene end by 10 bases; junction bases not matched to a gene: 4. This CDR3 has 12 amino acids. CDR1 and CDR2 from the germline V gene are GTSNPN and SVGIG (reference sequence). Written as DNA, the CDR3 is TGTGCCTGGAGTGGCAGGACAGGGTCGCAGTATTTT. Amino acids: CAWSGRTGSQYF.

This chain uses TRBV12-3 or TRBV12-4 with TRBJ2-2; D may be TRBD1 (5 bases). CDR3 length equals 13 residues. V lost 9 bases to trimming and J lost 1 base, with 9 bases between them. This chain's CDR3 is CASSRENTGELFF. The DNA for the CDR3 is TGTGCCAGTTCCAGGGAGAACACCGGGGAGCTGTTTTTT.

The genes are TRBV5-1 and TRBJ2-3; maybe TRBD2 (5 bases). Germline V gene lookup returns CDR1 SGHRS and CDR2 YFSETQ. The V end lost 2 bases, the J end lost 5 bases, and 12 bases lay between the germline ends. CDR3 length: 14 residues. CDR3 protein: CASSFEGKRDTQYF. CDR3 nucleotide sequence: TGCGCCAGCAGCTTTGAGGGAAAGAGAGATACGCAGTATTTT.

The gene calls are TRBV19 and TRBJ1-5; D is uncertain. This CDR3 is 13 amino acids long. Germline assignment: CDR1 LNHDA and CDR2 SQIVND (reference sequence). The ends were cut back, 6 bases at V and 6 bases at J, with 12 bases in the middle. The CDR3 region has the DNA TGTGCCAGTAGAAGGGAGGATTCTCAGCCCCAGCATTTT. Translated: CASRREDSQPQHF. Drawing the rest from reference TRBV19 and TRBJ1-5, the complete variable domain is DGGITQSPKYLFRKEGQNVTLSCEQNLNHDAMYWYRQDPGQGLRLIYYSQIVNDFQKGDIAEGYSVSREKKESFPLTVTSAQKNPTAFYLCASRREDSQPQHFGDGTRLSIL.

The J gene is TRBJ2-1, the V gene TRBV6-5; 12 bases agree with TRBD2. J was trimmed by 14 bases and V by 4 bases; bases with no gene match: 3. This CDR3 region has 12 residues. The germline gives CDR1 MNHEY, CDR2 SVGAGI. This CDR3 is CASSWTSGNEFF. In nucleotides, the CDR3 is TGTGCCAGCAGTTGGACTAGCGGGAACGAGTTCTTC.

The chain has TRBV9 and TRBJ2-3; D is unresolved. The CDR3 is 17 amino acids. Germline CDR1 is SGDLS and CDR2 is YYNGEE. Trimming took off 0 bases at V and 0 bases at J, with 14 bases between the two ends. CDR3 protein: CASSVATVSRSTDTQYF. DNA for the CDR3: TGTGCCAGCAGCGTAGCTACGGTATCGCGTAGCACAGATACGCAGTATTTT.

This sequence joins TRBV6-6 and TRBJ1-1, with D perhaps matching TRBD1 (5 bases). Germline V CDR1 and CDR2: MNHNY, SVGAGI (reference sequence). The CDR3 totals 12 residues. V was shortened by 7 bases and J by 10 bases, with 16 bases between the two germline ends. The CDR3: CASIENLGAAFF. CDR3 sequence (DNA): TGTGCCAGCATAGAAAACCTAGGGGCAGCTTTCTTT.

The rearrangement joins TRBV4-2 to TRBJ1-4; 12 nucleotides line up with TRBD1. Trimming at V came to 7 bases and at J to 11 bases, leaving 20 bases not matched to a gene. Germline CDR1 is LGHNA and CDR2 is YNFKEQ. The CDR3 runs to 18 residues. CDR3 coding DNA: TGTGCCAGCACCCCGGGAGGGACAGGGGGCGAGGGGGGCCCCAAACTGTTTTTT. Protein product: CASTPGGTGGEGGPKLFF.

This clone occurred once. V and J are TRBV5-1 and TRBJ2-1, with 8 nucleotides matching TRBD2. The V gene's germline CDR1 is SGHRS and CDR2 YFSETQ. This CDR3 is 15 amino acids long. Trimming cost V 4 bases and J 0 bases; bases outside gene matches: 3. CDR3 nucleotide sequence: TGCGCCAGCAGCCCCGGGACTAGCTCCTACAATGAGCAGTTCTTC. It codes for CASSPGTSSYNEQFF.

V is TRBV2 and J is TRBJ2-1; 11 bases fit TRBD2. Germline values: CDR1 SNHLY, CDR2 FYNNEI. V lost 4 bases to trimming and J lost 8 bases; unmatched junction nucleotides: 7. This CDR3 region has 15 residues. The CDR3 region is CASSALAGGWYEQFF. In nucleotides, the CDR3 is TGTGCCAGCAGTGCCCTAGCGGGAGGTTGGTATGAGCAGTTCTTC.

The table lists this clone with a count of one. The gene calls are TRBV7-7 and TRBJ2-7, with D possibly matching TRBD1 (6 bases). The V end lost 5 bases, the J end lost 7 bases, and 15 bases lay between the germline ends. CDR1 is SSHAT, CDR2 FNYEAQ, per germline (reference sequence). The CDR3 runs 13 residues. The CDR3: CASSQDWGREQYF. The CDR3, as DNA: TGTGCCAGCAGCCAGGACTGGGGGCGGGAGCAGTACTTC.

As regards this clone: This CDR3 is also generated by other DNA sequences in the sample. The genes are TRBV18 and TRBJ1-5, with 7 bases fitting TRBD1. Germline assignment: CDR1 KGHSH and CDR2 LQKENI. The CDR3 consists of 14 residues. J lost 2 bases, V lost 2 bases, and 0 bases had no gene match. The CDR3 nucleotides are TGTGCCAGCTCACCAACAGGGGGCAATCAGCCCCAGCATTTT. This codes for CASSPTGGNQPQHF.